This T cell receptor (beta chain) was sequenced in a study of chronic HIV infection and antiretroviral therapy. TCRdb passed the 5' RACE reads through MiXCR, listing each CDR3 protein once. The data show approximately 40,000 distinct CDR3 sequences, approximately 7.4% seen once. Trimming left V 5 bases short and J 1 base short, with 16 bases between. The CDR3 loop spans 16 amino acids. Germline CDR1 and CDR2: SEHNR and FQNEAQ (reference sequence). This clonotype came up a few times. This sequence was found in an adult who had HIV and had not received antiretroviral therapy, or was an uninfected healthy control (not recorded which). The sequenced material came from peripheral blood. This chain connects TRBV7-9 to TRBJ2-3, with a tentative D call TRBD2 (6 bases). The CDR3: CASSPTGAQRTDTQYF. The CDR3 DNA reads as TGTGCCAGCAGCCCTACGGGAGCGCAACGCACAGATACGCAGTATTTT.